This entry lists 30 T cell receptor beta chains sequenced from one sample in a study of T cell changes during pregnancy in multiple sclerosis (dated by TCRdb to between 2017 and 2020). The library was made by the immunoSEQ multiplex PCR assay. What TCRdb holds here is the immuneACCESS table cut down to in-frame rearrangements. Part of the clones is not present; checked against another copy, under half of the missing clones reflect an unresolved V gene, and the others are unexplained. The sample yields some 5,300 clones; more than 65% were counted once. The ten largest clonotypes hold about a sixth of the sample. The sample consisted of CD8+ T cells from peripheral blood mononuclear cells, taken in the second trimester of pregnancy. The receptors originated from a female donor in good health, enrolled as a control in a pregnancy study.

The chain is built from TRBV11-2 and TRBJ1-2; 9 nucleotides match TRBD1. CDR1 and CDR2 (germline): SGHAT, FQNNGV. V lost 5 bases and J lost 8; bases outside the gene matches: 6. The CDR3 has 13 amino acids. CDR3 nucleotide sequence: TGTGCCAGCAGCCGGGACAGGGACAACGGCTACACCTTC. As protein: CASSRDRDNGYTF.

This clone was seen a single time. CDR3 in amino acids: CASSPQGSSTDTQYF. In DNA form, the CDR3 reads TGTGCCAGCAGCCCACAGGGGTCTAGCACAGATACGCAGTATTTT. The V gene is TRBV7-9, the J gene TRBJ2-3, with 7 bases aligning to TRBD1. CDR1 and CDR2 from the germline V gene are SEHNR and FQNEAQ (reference sequence). The CDR3 is 15 amino acids. V was clipped by 5 bases and J by 0 bases; unmatched bases: 5. The variable domain in full, completed from reference TRBV7-9 and TRBJ2-3, reads DTGVSQNPRHKITKRGQNVTFRCDPISEHNRLYWYRQTLGQGPEFLTYFQNEAQLEKSRLLSDRFSAERPKGSFSTLEIQRTEQGDSAMYLCASSPQGSSTDTQYFGPGTRLTVL.

V is TRBV21-1 and J is TRBJ2-7; the D segment call TRBD1 is taken from the table without a DNA check. TRBV21-1 constitutes a pseudogene. The CDR3 contains 13 residues. CDR3 DNA: TGTGCCAGCTGGTCGAGGACAATCTACGAGCAGTACTTC. Translating gives CASWSRTIYEQYF.

The chain employs TRBV6-4 and TRBJ1-2; a weak D match, TRBD1 (6 bases). Germline CDR1 is MRHNA and CDR2 is SNTAGT. This CDR3 region has 13 residues. V was shortened by 2 bases and J by 7 bases, with 11 bases between the two germline ends. The CDR3 bases are TGTGCCAGCAGTGACCACGAGGACAGTGGCTACACCTTC. This codes for CASSDHEDSGYTF.

J is TRBJ1-5 and V is TRBV4-1; 7 nucleotides line up with TRBD1. Germline values: CDR1 MGHRA, CDR2 YSYEKL. With 1 base clipped from V and 4 bases from J, the junction kept 7 bases outside the gene matches. The CDR3 has 16 amino acids. The CDR3 region is CASSQAWTGSNQPQHF. CDR3 DNA: TGCGCCAGCAGCCAAGCCTGGACAGGCTCTAATCAGCCCCAGCATTTT.

The chain is built from TRBV6-1 and TRBJ2-7; 7 nucleotides align to TRBD2. Germline CDR1 and CDR2: MNHNS and SASEGT. This CDR3 contains 14 residues. The trim removed 7 bases at V and 2 bases at J, leaving 8 bases unmatched. CDR3 residues: CASTGGTEAYEQYF. CDR3 bases: TGTGCCAGCACCGGGGGGACGGAGGCCTACGAGCAGTACTTC.

The chain has TRBV30 and TRBJ2-1; TRBD1 matches 8 bases. J lost 7 bases, V lost 2 bases, and 7 bases had no gene match. The CDR3 has 14 residues. Germline loops: CDR1 GTSNPN, CDR2 SVGIG (reference sequence). The CDR3 nucleotides read TGTGCCTGGAGTCGTGGACAGGGTGCAAATGAGCAGTTCTTC. Its translation: CAWSRGQGANEQFF. The whole variable domain, filled in from reference TRBV30 and TRBJ2-1, reads SQTIHQWPATLVQPVGSPLSLECTVEGTSNPNLYWYRQAAGRGLQLLFYSVGIGQISSEVPQNLSASRPQDRQFILSSKKLLLSDSGFYLCAWSRGQGANEQFFGPGTRLTVL.

V gene TRBV6-4 combines with J gene TRBJ2-4, with a possible D match to TRBD2 (6 bases). Germline CDR1 reads MRHNA; CDR2 reads SNTAGT. The V and J ends lost 3 bases and 6 bases respectively, with 15 bases between them. This CDR3 contains 15 residues. CDR3 residues: CASSESIDGGNIQYF. CDR3 nucleotides: TGTGCCAGCAGTGAATCTATAGACGGGGGAAACATTCAGTACTTC.

The J gene is TRBJ2-4, the V gene TRBV6-1; 7 nucleotides align to TRBD2. The CDR3 is 13 amino acids. Germline V gene lookup returns CDR1 MNHNS and CDR2 SASEGT. V trimming: 5 bases; J trimming: 12 bases; junction bases outside the gene matches: 10. CDR3 loop: CASSLSEREYQYF. CDR3 nucleotide sequence: TGTGCCAGCAGTCTGTCAGAGCGGGAATATCAGTACTTC.

This rearrangement joins TRBV30 to TRBJ2-5; 10 bases line up with TRBD2. Germline CDR1 and CDR2: GTSNPN and SVGIG (reference sequence). Germline trimming cut 5 bases from V and 2 bases from J; bases unmatched to any gene: 8. The CDR3 runs to 15 residues. CDR3 in DNA: TGTGCCTGGGAGCCCCAGACTAGCGGGCAAGAGACCCAGTACTTC. Residues: CAWEPQTSGQETQYF.

The J gene is TRBJ2-2, the V gene TRBV6-4, with D possibly being TRBD2 (6 bases). Germline V gene sequence: CDR1 MRHNA, CDR2 SNTAGT. This CDR3 spans 14 amino acids. Trimming pared 5 bases from V and 7 bases from J, leaving 14 bases between. The CDR3 DNA sequence: TGTGCCAGCAGTCCGGGGGACGGCCACGGGGAGCTGTTTTTT. Its protein is CASSPGDGHGELFF.

The chain combines TRBV9 with TRBJ2-1, with D perhaps matching TRBD1 (5 bases). V dropped 3 bases and J dropped 6 bases, with 7 bases sitting between them. This CDR3 is 12 amino acids long. Germline CDR1 is SGDLS and CDR2 is YYNGEE. Here the CDR3 reads CASSARGNEQFF. For the CDR3, the DNA is TGTGCCAGCAGCGCTAGGGGCAATGAGCAGTTCTTC.

The chain combines TRBV4-3 with TRBJ1-1; D remains unclear. This CDR3 comprises 14 residues. Per the germline V gene, CDR1 is LGHNA and CDR2 is YSLEER. The V gene lost 3 bases and the J gene lost 3 bases, with 11 bases spanning the gap. This CDR3 reads CASSQAGFYTEAFF. The CDR3, as DNA: TGCGCCAGCAGCCAGGCGGGCTTTTACACTGAAGCTTTCTTT.

The chain recombines TRBV6-1 with TRBJ2-7, with 10 bases lining up with TRBD1. CDR1 and CDR2 from the germline V gene are MNHNS and SASEGT. V lost 1 base, J lost 3 bases, and 0 bases stayed unmatched. CDR3 length: 14 amino acids. The CDR3 loop reads CASSEGTGGYEQYF. The CDR3 bases are TGTGCCAGCAGTGAAGGGACAGGGGGCTACGAGCAGTACTTC.

CDR3 residues: CASSYPTVNYGYTF. The CDR3 DNA sequence: TGTGCCAGCAGCTACCCTACAGTTAACTATGGCTACACCTTC. The V and J genes are TRBV7-9 and TRBJ1-2; unclear D gene. CDR1 and CDR2 (germline): SEHNR, FQNEAQ (reference sequence). V gave up 4 bases and J gave up 1 base, with 10 bases separating them. This CDR3 region has 14 residues.

The chain joins TRBV10-3 to TRBJ2-5; 9 positions agree with TRBD1. V shed 4 bases, J shed 5 bases, and the junction held 5 bases outside the gene matches. The V gene's germline CDR1 is ENHRY and CDR2 SYGVKD. The CDR3 runs to 14 residues. CDR3 sequence reads: CAISADRGGETQYF. The CDR3 DNA follows: TGTGCCATCAGTGCGGACAGGGGAGGGGAGACCCAGTACTTC.

This clone appeared a few times. The rearrangement links TRBV9 to TRBJ1-2; possibly TRBD1 for D (6 bases). Germline V gene sequence: CDR1 SGDLS, CDR2 YYNGEE. The V end was cut by 1 base, the J end by 7 bases, with 8 bases between. The CDR3 extends over 12 amino acids. The CDR3 DNA is TGTGCCAGCAGCGTACGGGGGGCTGGCTACACCTTC. Protein product: CASSVRGAGYTF.

The J gene is TRBJ2-3, the V gene TRBV6-4, with a weak D call TRBD2 (5 bases). Trimming shortened V by 0 bases and J by 4 bases, and 14 bases separated the two germline ends. In germline, CDR1 is MRHNA, CDR2 SNTAGT. CDR3 size: 16 residues. The CDR3 bases are TGTGCCAGCAGTGACTCACCGAGGGCAATGGCAGATACGCAGTATTTT. This gives the protein CASSDSPRAMADTQYF.

With regard to this clone: A single base separates this from a much larger clone, so it may be a read error. V and J are TRBV7-9 and TRBJ2-3; possibly TRBD2 for D (6 bases). The V gene's germline CDR1 is SEHNR and CDR2 FQNEAQ (reference sequence). Trimming removed 2 bases from V and 6 bases from J, with 24 bases in between. The CDR3 sequence is 18 residues long. The CDR3 DNA follows: TGTGCCAGCAGCTTAAGTCTGTCACCTTCCGGGAGCCAGGATACGCAGTATTTT. Residues: CASSLSLSPSGSQDTQYF.

The chain combines TRBV28 with TRBJ2-1; TRBD2 matches at 12 bases. Losses at the gene ends were 5 bases for V and 3 bases for J; bases not matched to a gene: 5. The CDR3 runs to 16 residues. From germline, CDR1 is MDHEN and CDR2 SYDVKM. For the CDR3, the DNA is TGTGCCAGCAGTCCCTGGACTAGCGGGGACTACAATGAGCAGTTCTTC. As protein: CASSPWTSGDYNEQFF.

The chain is built from TRBV30 and TRBJ1-1; perhaps TRBD1 as D (6 bases). V shed 4 bases and J shed 4 bases, with 10 bases lying between them. The germline V gene has CDR1 GTSNPN and CDR2 SVGIG (reference sequence). The CDR3 sequence is 12 residues long. In nucleotides, the CDR3 is TGTGCCTGGACAACAGGGACCACTGAAGCTTTCTTT. This sequence encodes CAWTTGTTEAFF.

The chain has TRBV2 and TRBJ1-1; D call uncertain. Trimming stripped 6 bases from V and 2 bases from J, with 13 bases between. Germline-derived CDR1 and CDR2 are SNHLY and FYNNEI. The CDR3 consists of 14 residues. The CDR3 DNA reads TGTGCCAGCAGCCGAACCCCGGGAAACACTGAAGCTTTCTTT. Translation: CASSRTPGNTEAFF.

This chain connects TRBV6-1 to TRBJ2-1; D remains ambiguous. From germline, CDR1 is MNHNS and CDR2 SASEGT. The ends were cut back, 1 base at V and 0 bases at J, with 7 bases in the middle. The CDR3 is made up of 15 amino acids. CDR3 DNA: TGTGCCAGCAGTGAAGACCCCAGCTCCTACAATGAGCAGTTCTTC. It encodes CASSEDPSSYNEQFF.

This clone turned up a few times. CDR3 nucleotide sequence: TGCAGCGTTGAAGGACAGGGGGATGGAGCTTTCTTT. Encoded protein: CSVEGQGDGAFF. This chain uses TRBV29-1 with TRBJ1-1, with 9 bases fitting TRBD1. V lost 1 base and J lost 10; bases outside the gene matches: 4. The CDR3 runs 12 residues. The germline V gene encodes CDR1 SQVTM and CDR2 ANQGSEA.

The chain is built from TRBV6-1 and TRBJ1-5; the D is unclear. This CDR3 spans 13 amino acids. The germline V gene encodes CDR1 MNHNS and CDR2 SASEGT. Trimming removed 3 bases from V and 1 base from J, with 4 bases in between. CDR3 sequence (DNA): TGTGCCAGCAGTGATCGGAGCAATCAGCCCCAGCATTTT. It translates to CASSDRSNQPQHF.

The chain has TRBV4-1 and TRBJ2-4, with TRBD2 matching 7 bases. Germline trimming cut 3 bases from V and 16 bases from J; bases unmatched to any gene: 12. This CDR3 contains 13 residues. Germline V lookup: CDR1 MGHRA, CDR2 YSYEKL. CDR3 sequence (DNA): TGCGCCAGCAGCCAGGCTTTAGAGGGACTAAATTACTTC. It translates to CASSQALEGLNYF.

This clone has more than one count but fewer than ten. The chain carries TRBV30 and TRBJ1-1; the match to TRBD1 covers 7 bases. J was trimmed by 4 bases and V by 0 bases; bases with no gene match: 8. The CDR3 sequence is 15 residues long. Germline V gene data show CDR1 as GTSNPN and CDR2 as SVGIG (reference sequence). The CDR3 sequence: CAWSVPDRDTTEAFF. The CDR3 DNA reads TGTGCCTGGAGTGTACCCGACAGGGACACCACTGAAGCTTTCTTT.

This rearrangement joins TRBV6-1 to TRBJ1-5, with 10 nucleotides matching TRBD1. CDR1 is MNHNS, CDR2 SASEGT, per germline. The CDR3 length is 15 residues. The J segment lost 6 bases and the V segment lost 2 bases, leaving 4 bases of the junction unmatched. The CDR3 sequence is CASSETGTGAQPQHF. The CDR3 region has the DNA TGTGCCAGCAGTGAAACCGGGACAGGGGCTCAGCCCCAGCATTTT.

The chain uses TRBV5-6 and TRBJ2-1; 7 nucleotides match TRBD1. With V trimmed by 7 bases and J by 3 bases, 4 bases remained unmatched. The CDR3 runs to 13 residues. CDR1 and CDR2 (germline): SGHDT, YYEEEE. The CDR3 is CASGQENYNEQFF. The CDR3 DNA follows: TGTGCCAGCGGACAGGAGAACTACAATGAGCAGTTCTTC. The entire variable domain, with the rest obtained from reference TRBV5-6 and TRBJ2-1, is as follows: DAGVTQSPTHLIKTRGQQVTLRCSPKSGHDTVSWYQQALGQGPQFIFQYYEEEERQRGNFPDRFSGHQFPNYSSELNVNALLLGDSALYLCASGQENYNEQFFGPGTRLTVL.

This sequence joins TRBV6-6 and TRBJ2-2; tentative D call: TRBD2 (6 bases). The V gene's germline CDR1 is MNHNY and CDR2 SVGAGI (reference sequence). This CDR3 has 13 residues. V was trimmed by 4 bases and J by 7 bases, leaving 10 bases between them. CDR3 protein: CASSSAGNGELFF. DNA of the CDR3: TGTGCCAGCAGTTCTGCGGGGAACGGGGAGCTGTTTTTT.